Below are 10 T cell receptor beta chains sequenced from a single sample in a study of blood T cell repertoires in COVID-19. Repertoires were generated with immunoSEQ multiplex PCR, while TCRdb's copy carries only in-frame clones and drops some. The sample holds 200,000 or so clones; almost 85% are singletons and the top ten take roughly 5%. The sample was peripheral blood. The receptors were gathered from a woman in her seventies with active or convalescent COVID-19.

V usage is TRBV6-6 and J usage is TRBJ2-2, with D perhaps being TRBD1 or TRBD2 (6 bases each). V lost 6 bases and J 1 base, leaving 18 bases between the germline ends. Per germline, CDR1 MNHNY and CDR2 SVGAGI (reference sequence). There are 17 residues in the CDR3. DNA of the CDR3: TGTGCCAGCAGCCGACTAGGAGCGACAGGGAACACCGGGGAGCTGTTTTTT. Its protein product is CASSRLGATGNTGELFF.

This clone was counted only a few times. The DNA for the CDR3 is TGTGCCAGCTCACCACGAGGGTTGGGCACTGAAGCTTTCTTT. Encoded protein: CASSPRGLGTEAFF. This chain uses TRBV18 with TRBJ1-1; D is unclear. The CDR3 length is 14 residues. CDR1 KGHSH and CDR2 LQKENI come from the germline V gene. Between the trimmed V and J ends, which lost 1 base and 4 bases, there was a span of 10 bases. The full variable domain, its missing parts supplied by reference TRBV18 and TRBJ1-1, is NAGVMQNPRHLVRRRGQEARLRCSPMKGHSHVYWYRQLPEEGLKFMVYLQKENIIDESGMPKERFSAEFPKEGPSILRIQQVVRGDSAAYFCASSPRGLGTEAFFGQGTRLTVV.

For this clone: The sample has other DNA sequences that encode this CDR3 too. The rearrangement links TRBV6-5 to TRBJ2-6; weak D call: TRBD2 (5 bases). The germline CDR1 and CDR2 sequences are MNHEY and SVGAGI. CDR3 length equals 15 residues. V lost 2 bases and J 1 base, leaving 6 bases between the germline ends. The CDR3 is CASSYRGSGANVLTF. CDR3 DNA: TGTGCCAGCAGTTACCGGGGATCTGGGGCCAACGTCCTGACTTTC.

The V call is TRBV18, the J call TRBJ2-3; 15 bases are a match to TRBD2. The CDR3 spans 16 residues. Germline V gene data show CDR1 as KGHSH and CDR2 as LQKENI. V trimming: 3 bases; J trimming: 5 bases; junction bases outside the gene matches: 3. The CDR3 loop is CASSPGLAGGEDTQYF. The CDR3 DNA follows: TGTGCCAGCTCACCGGGACTAGCGGGAGGAGAAGATACGCAGTATTTT.

The V and J genes are TRBV2 and TRBJ2-2, with D perhaps matching TRBD2 (6 bases). Germline assignment: CDR1 SNHLY and CDR2 FYNNEI. Trimming pared 0 bases from V and 5 bases from J, leaving 10 bases between. This CDR3 contains 15 residues. For the CDR3, the DNA is TGTGCCAGCAGTGAAGCGGGAGGTGAGACCGGGGAGCTGTTTTTT. Its protein product is CASSEAGGETGELFF.

The chain has TRBV6-2 or TRBV6-3 and TRBJ2-7, with 15 bases aligning to TRBD2. Germline CDR1 and CDR2: MNHEY and SVGEGT. V dropped 4 bases and J dropped 0; count of bases not matched to a gene: 13. There are 20 residues in the CDR3. The CDR3 here is CASSSPGTSGRSTSSYEQYF. CDR3 bases: TGTGCCAGCAGTTCCCCCGGGACTAGCGGGAGGTCTACTAGCTCCTACGAGCAGTACTTC.

The chain employs TRBV6-1 and TRBJ2-1, with unresolved D. Looked up from germline, CDR1 is MNHNS and CDR2 is SASEGT. This CDR3 has 15 amino acids. V shed 0 bases and J shed 7 bases, with 13 bases lying between them. The CDR3: CASSEARLTRNEQFF. In nucleotides, the CDR3 is TGTGCCAGCAGTGAAGCGAGGCTCACCCGAAATGAGCAGTTCTTC.

The sample holds a few counts of this clone. This chain connects TRBV27 to TRBJ1-5; TRBD1 agrees at 9 bases. In germline, CDR1 is MNHEY, CDR2 SMNVEV (reference sequence). The V segment lost 7 bases and the J segment 6 bases; nucleotides outside the gene matches: 10. The length of the CDR3 is 15 residues. The CDR3 spells CASKAGTGNGQPQHF. The CDR3 DNA is TGTGCCAGCAAAGCCGGGACAGGGAACGGTCAGCCCCAGCATTTT.

A few counts support this clone. This chain links TRBV7-9 with TRBJ1-5; 10 bases line up with TRBD1. The trim removed 5 bases at V and 2 bases at J, leaving 24 bases unmatched. The CDR3 length is 22 residues. Germline loops: CDR1 SEHNR, CDR2 FQNEAQ (reference sequence). This chain's CDR3 is CASSKTSGTGVHTVQGNQPQHF. DNA of the CDR3: TGTGCCAGCAGCAAAACTTCCGGGACAGGGGTTCATACTGTTCAGGGCAATCAGCCCCAGCATTTT.

The chain has TRBV15 and TRBJ2-1; perhaps TRBD1 as D (6 bases). The CDR3 extends over 11 amino acids. V lost 4 bases and J 10 bases, leaving 8 bases between the germline ends. CDR1 and CDR2 from the germline V gene are LNHNV and YYDKDF (reference sequence). CDR3 amino acids: CATSTGTEQFF. In DNA, the CDR3 is TGTGCCACCAGCACAGGGACAGAGCAGTTCTTC.